Below, 21 T cell receptor beta chains from the same sample are listed, as sequenced in a study of T cell responses to AZD1222 COVID-19 vaccine. Measured with immunoSEQ multiplex PCR; TCRdb has only the in-frame clones, and not every one. The data show approximately 130,000 clones, with around 90% seen just once and 4.5% to 6.5% held by the top ten. Material: peripheral blood, obtained 28 days after the second AZD1222 dose. The receptors were sampled from an adult who received the AZD1222 COVID-19 vaccine.

The chain recombines TRBV13 with TRBJ2-5; the match to TRBD1 covers 7 bases. The CDR3 covers 13 residues. V dropped 7 bases and J dropped 4; count of bases not matched to a gene: 6. CDR1 is PRHDT and CDR2 is FYEKMQ in the germline V gene (reference sequence). The CDR3 region is CASIGQVGETQYF. For the CDR3, the DNA is TGTGCCAGCATCGGACAGGTGGGAGAGACCCAGTACTTC.

The CDR3 reads CASSTLNYGYTF. CDR3 nucleotides: TGTGCCAGCAGCACCCTTAACTATGGCTACACCTTC. This rearrangement joins TRBV12-3 or TRBV12-4 to TRBJ1-2; D is ambiguous. Between the trimmed V and J ends, which lost 6 bases and 1 base, there was a span of 6 bases. The CDR3 runs 12 residues.

The V and J genes are TRBV5-4 and TRBJ1-1; D not resolved. V was clipped by 0 bases and J by 6 bases, with 12 bases between them. The CDR3 extends over 14 amino acids. Germline-derived CDR1 and CDR2 are SGHNT and YYREEE (reference sequence). The CDR3 bases are TGTGCCAGCAGCTTGGTCGGGCGGCTTTCTGAAGCTTTCTTT. It yields the protein CASSLVGRLSEAFF.

The chain employs TRBV19 and TRBJ1-6; no definite D call. Germline V gene data show CDR1 as LNHDA and CDR2 as SQIVND (reference sequence). The CDR3 is made up of 11 amino acids. Trimming removed 6 bases at V and 7 bases at J, with 4 bases between. CDR3 coding DNA: TGTGCCAGTAGCGGGAATTCACCCCTCCACTTT. Encoded protein: CASSGNSPLHF.

The J gene is TRBJ1-1, the V gene TRBV15; unclear D gene. Germline lookup yields CDR1 LNHNV and CDR2 YYDKDF (reference sequence). The CDR3 has 17 amino acids. Deletions cut 0 bases from V and 1 base from J, with 15 bases between. The CDR3 nucleotides read TGTGCCACCAGCAGAGATCTAGGCGGACTGCAGAACACTGAAGCTTTCTTT. This translates into CATSRDLGGLQNTEAFF.

The chain links TRBV28 to TRBJ2-7, with 9 bases matching TRBD2. Germline CDR1 reads MDHEN; CDR2 reads SYDVKM. The CDR3 covers 15 residues. V trimming: 4 bases; J trimming: 0 bases; junction bases outside the gene matches: 4. CDR3 DNA: TGTGCCAGCAGTTCCCGACTAGCGGACTCCTACGAGCAGTACTTC. It encodes CASSSRLADSYEQYF.

The rearrangement joins TRBV4-3 to TRBJ1-3; D not certain. From germline, CDR1 is LGHNA and CDR2 YSLEER. V was clipped by 0 bases and J by 0 bases, with 9 bases between them. The CDR3 extends over 16 amino acids. DNA for the CDR3: TGCGCCAGCAGCCAAGAACCCGTGACCTCTGGAAACACCATATATTTT. Translating it yields CASSQEPVTSGNTIYF.

This chain joins TRBV9 and TRBJ1-1; D ambiguous. This CDR3 is 14 amino acids long. Trimming took off 0 bases at V and 2 bases at J, with 8 bases between the two ends. Germline V gene lookup returns CDR1 SGDLS and CDR2 YYNGEE. The CDR3 loop reads CASSVDGRNTEAFF. The CDR3 DNA follows: TGTGCCAGCAGCGTAGATGGAAGAAACACTGAAGCTTTCTTT.

The rearrangement links TRBV5-1 to TRBJ1-4; 7 positions match TRBD1. Germline V CDR1 and CDR2: SGHRS, YFSETQ. This CDR3 is 14 amino acids long. Unmatched junction bases numbered 2, after V lost 4 bases and J lost 2 bases. CDR3 bases: TGCGCCAGCAGCCTGACAGGGACTAATGAAAAACTGTTTTTT. It encodes CASSLTGTNEKLFF. The full variable domain, its missing parts supplied by reference TRBV5-1 and TRBJ1-4, is KAGVTQTPRYLIKTRGQQVTLSCSPISGHRSVSWYQQTPGQGLQFLFEYFSETQRNKGNFPGRFSGRQFSNSRSEMNVSTLELGDSALYLCASSLTGTNEKLFFGSGTQLSVL.

The V call is TRBV10-1, the J call TRBJ1-4; D is unresolved. V lost 3 bases, J lost 0 bases, and 11 bases lay in between. The CDR3 has 16 residues. Germline V gene lookup returns CDR1 WNHNN and CDR2 SYGVQD (reference sequence). The CDR3 is CASSEFKSATNEKLFF. CDR3 bases: TGCGCCAGCAGTGAATTTAAATCTGCAACTAATGAAAAACTGTTTTTT.

The chain carries TRBV28 and TRBJ1-4, with 7 nucleotides matching TRBD1. Germline V CDR1 and CDR2: MDHEN, SYDVKM. This CDR3 spans 15 amino acids. The V segment lost 8 bases and the J segment 5 bases; nucleotides outside the gene matches: 11. The CDR3 region is CASGQAQNFNEKLFF. CDR3 sequence (DNA): TGTGCCAGCGGACAGGCCCAAAATTTCAATGAAAAACTGTTTTTT. Filled out from reference TRBV28 and TRBJ1-4, the complete variable domain reads DVKVTQSSRYLVKRTGEKVFLECVQDMDHENMFWYRQDPGLGLRLIYFSYDVKMKEKGDIPEGYSVSREKKERFSLILESASTNQTSMYLCASGQAQNFNEKLFFGSGTQLSVL.

The chain joins TRBV5-1 to TRBJ1-1; D is uncertain. The V gene lost 5 bases and the J gene lost 6 bases, with 14 bases spanning the gap. This CDR3 spans 13 amino acids. Germline lookup yields CDR1 SGHRS and CDR2 YFSETQ. CDR3 bases: TGCGCCAGCAGATCCGACTTGGGCGCTGAAGCTTTCTTT. Translated, it gives CASRSDLGAEAFF.

This chain joins TRBV21-1 and TRBJ1-2. TRBV21-1 is shown as a pseudogene. The CDR3 length is 15 residues. The CDR3 loop reads CASSRDLTANYGYTF. The CDR3 nucleotides read TGTGCCAGCAGCAGGGACCTGACAGCTAACTATGGCTACACCTTC.

The rearrangement links TRBV5-4 to TRBJ1-5; no clear D gene. V was pared by 7 bases and J by 1 base, with 12 bases between. The germline V gene has CDR1 SGHNT and CDR2 YYREEE (reference sequence). There are 14 residues in the CDR3. This chain's CDR3 is CASSSGLSNQPQHF. CDR3 DNA: TGTGCCAGCTCATCTGGCTTAAGCAATCAGCCCCAGCATTTT.

The chain carries TRBV2 and TRBJ1-1; D is undetermined. Per germline, CDR1 SNHLY and CDR2 FYNNEI. The CDR3 covers 11 residues. Deletions cut 7 bases from V and 1 base from J, with 4 bases between. CDR3 sequence (DNA): TGTGCCAGCAAACAGAACACTGAAGCTTTCTTT. Residues: CASKQNTEAFF.

V usage is TRBV12-3 or TRBV12-4 and J usage is TRBJ1-2; no clear D. There are 13 residues in the CDR3. With 2 bases removed from V and 2 bases from J, the gap between germline ends came to 6 bases. CDR3 amino acids: CASSLSNNYGYTF. Here the CDR3 DNA reads TGTGCCAGCAGTTTATCGAACAACTATGGCTACACCTTC.

V is TRBV11-3 and J is TRBJ2-2, with 7 positions matching TRBD1. Trimming cost V 5 bases and J 2 bases; bases outside gene matches: 8. Per the germline V gene, CDR1 is SGHNT and CDR2 is YENEEA. CDR3 size: 16 residues. CDR3 region: CASSPQTGLNTGELFF. In DNA, the CDR3 is TGTGCCAGCAGCCCCCAGACAGGGCTAAACACCGGGGAGCTGTTTTTT.

V and J are TRBV15 and TRBJ1-5, with unresolved D. V lost 1 base to trimming and J lost 2 bases, with 6 bases between them. The CDR3 is 14 residues long. Per germline, CDR1 LNHNV and CDR2 YYDKDF (reference sequence). The CDR3, as DNA: TGTGCCACCAGCAGAGGGGGTGGCAATCAGCCCCAGCATTTT. The encoded protein is CATSRGGGNQPQHF.

V usage is TRBV7-9 and J usage is TRBJ1-2; D gene uncertain. The CDR3 totals 13 residues. Looked up from germline, CDR1 is SEHNR and CDR2 is FQNEAQ (reference sequence). The ends were cut back, 3 bases at V and 8 bases at J, with 13 bases in the middle. The chain's CDR3 is CASSFGLEEGYTF. The CDR3, as DNA: TGTGCCAGCAGCTTCGGCCTGGAGGAGGGCTACACCTTC. The whole variable domain, filled in from reference TRBV7-9 and TRBJ1-2, reads DTGVSQNPRHKITKRGQNVTFRCDPISEHNRLYWYRQTLGQGPEFLTYFQNEAQLEKSRLLSDRFSAERPKGSFSTLEIQRTEQGDSAMYLCASSFGLEEGYTFGSGTRLTVV.

The chain links TRBV19 to TRBJ1-4; D is possibly TRBD1 (6 bases). CDR3 length equals 14 residues. Germline V gives CDR1 LNHDA, CDR2 SQIVND (reference sequence). The V end was cut by 3 bases, the J end by 6 bases, with 11 bases between. The CDR3 DNA is TGTGCCAGTAGTATTGCAGGGGATGATGAAAAACTGTTTTTT. This translates into CASSIAGDDEKLFF.

The rearrangement joins TRBV7-2 to TRBJ1-6; 9 positions agree with TRBD1. CDR1 is SGHTA, CDR2 FQGNSA, per germline. The CDR3 is 15 residues long. The V gene end was trimmed by 2 bases and the J gene end by 6 bases; junction bases not matched to a gene: 2. CDR3 region: CASSLLTGGNSPLHF. CDR3 DNA sequence: TGTGCCAGCAGCTTACTGACAGGGGGTAATTCACCCCTCCACTTT.